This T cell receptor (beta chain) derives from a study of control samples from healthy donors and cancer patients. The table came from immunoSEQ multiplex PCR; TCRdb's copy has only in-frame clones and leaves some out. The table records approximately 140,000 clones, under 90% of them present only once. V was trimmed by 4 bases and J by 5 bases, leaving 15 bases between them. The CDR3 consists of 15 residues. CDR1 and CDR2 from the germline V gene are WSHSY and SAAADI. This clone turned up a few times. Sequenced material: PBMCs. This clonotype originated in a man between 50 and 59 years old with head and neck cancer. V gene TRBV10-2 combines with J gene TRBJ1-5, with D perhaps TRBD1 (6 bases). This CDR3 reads CASSGYKTGHQPQHF. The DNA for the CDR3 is TGCGCCAGCAGTGGATACAAGACAGGACATCAGCCCCAGCATTTT.